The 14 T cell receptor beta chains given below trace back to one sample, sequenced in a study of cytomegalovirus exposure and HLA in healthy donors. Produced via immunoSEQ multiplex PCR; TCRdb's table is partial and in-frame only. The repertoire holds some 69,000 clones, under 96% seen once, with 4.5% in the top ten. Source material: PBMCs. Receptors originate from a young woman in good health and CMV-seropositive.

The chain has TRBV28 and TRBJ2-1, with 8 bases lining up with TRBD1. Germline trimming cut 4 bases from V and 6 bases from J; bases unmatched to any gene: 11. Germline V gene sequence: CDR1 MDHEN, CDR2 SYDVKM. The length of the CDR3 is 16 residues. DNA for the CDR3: TGTGCCAGCAGTTCCCCGACAGGGGAGCGCCTCAATGAGCAGTTCTTC. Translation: CASSSPTGERLNEQFF.

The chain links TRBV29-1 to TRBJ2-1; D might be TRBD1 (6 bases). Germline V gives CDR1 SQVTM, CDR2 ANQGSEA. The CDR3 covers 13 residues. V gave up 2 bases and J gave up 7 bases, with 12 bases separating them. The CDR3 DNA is TGCAGCGTTGAAAGACAGGTCAAAAATGAGCAGTTCTTC. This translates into CSVERQVKNEQFF.

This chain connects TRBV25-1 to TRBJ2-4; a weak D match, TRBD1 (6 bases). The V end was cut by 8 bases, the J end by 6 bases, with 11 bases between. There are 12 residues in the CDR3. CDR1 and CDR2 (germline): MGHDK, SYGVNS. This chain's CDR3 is CASSQGTNIQYF. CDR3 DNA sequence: TGTGCCAGCTCACAGGGTACAAACATTCAGTACTTC.

CDR3 DNA sequence: TGTGCCTACCAGCGGGACACAGATACGCAGTATTTT. Protein: CAYQRDTDTQYF. The gene calls are TRBV30 and TRBJ2-3, with TRBD2 matching 7 bases. The CDR3 has 12 residues. V was pared by 7 bases and J by 2 bases, with 3 bases of the junction left unmatched. Germline V gene data show CDR1 as GTSNPN and CDR2 as SVGIG (reference sequence).

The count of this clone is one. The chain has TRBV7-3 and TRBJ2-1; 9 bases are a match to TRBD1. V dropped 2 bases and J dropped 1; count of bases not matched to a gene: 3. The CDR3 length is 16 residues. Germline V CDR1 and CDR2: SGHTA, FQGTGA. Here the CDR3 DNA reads TGTGCCAGCAGCTTATCGACAGGGGGGTCCTACAATGAGCAGTTCTTC. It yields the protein CASSLSTGGSYNEQFF.

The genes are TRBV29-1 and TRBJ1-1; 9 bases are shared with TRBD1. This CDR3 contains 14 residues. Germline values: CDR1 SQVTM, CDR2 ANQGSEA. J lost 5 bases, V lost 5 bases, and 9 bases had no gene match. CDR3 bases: TGCAGCGTTCTAGAGGGACAGGGAGGTACTGAAGCTTTCTTT. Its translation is CSVLEGQGGTEAFF.

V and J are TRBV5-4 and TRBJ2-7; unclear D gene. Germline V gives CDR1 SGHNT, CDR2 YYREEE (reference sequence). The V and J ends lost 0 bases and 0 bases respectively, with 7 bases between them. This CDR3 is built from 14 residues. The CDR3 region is CASSLDLYSYEQYF. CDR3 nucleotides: TGTGCCAGCAGCTTGGATCTTTACTCCTACGAGCAGTACTTC.

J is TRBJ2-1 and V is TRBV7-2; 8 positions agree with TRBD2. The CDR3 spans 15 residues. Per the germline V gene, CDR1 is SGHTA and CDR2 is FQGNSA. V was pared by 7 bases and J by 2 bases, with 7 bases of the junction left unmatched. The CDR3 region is CASNSGRSPYNEQFF. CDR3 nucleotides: TGTGCCAGCAACAGCGGGAGATCCCCCTACAATGAGCAGTTCTTC.

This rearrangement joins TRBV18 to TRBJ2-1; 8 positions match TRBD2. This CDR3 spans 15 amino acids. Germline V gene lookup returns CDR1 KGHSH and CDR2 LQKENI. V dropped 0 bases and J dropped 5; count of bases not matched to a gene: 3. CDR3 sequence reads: CASSPPRTSNNEQFF. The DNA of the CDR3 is TGTGCCAGCTCACCACCCAGGACTAGCAACAATGAGCAGTTCTTC.

The CDR3 loop reads CASSPTSVGGELFF. CDR3 nucleotide sequence: TGTGCCAGCAGCCCTACTAGCGTCGGCGGGGAGCTGTTTTTT. The J gene is TRBJ2-2, the V gene TRBV7-2, with TRBD2 matching over 7 bases. The CDR3 runs to 14 residues. Germline V gene data show CDR1 as SGHTA and CDR2 as FQGNSA. V dropped 5 bases and J dropped 7; count of bases not matched to a gene: 7.

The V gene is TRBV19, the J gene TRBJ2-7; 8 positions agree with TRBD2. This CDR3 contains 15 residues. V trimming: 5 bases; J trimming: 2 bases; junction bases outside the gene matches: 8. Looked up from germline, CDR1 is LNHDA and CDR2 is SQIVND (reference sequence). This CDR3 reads CASSVGAGGPYEQYF. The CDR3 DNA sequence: TGTGCCAGTAGTGTGGGTGCGGGAGGCCCCTACGAGCAGTACTTC.

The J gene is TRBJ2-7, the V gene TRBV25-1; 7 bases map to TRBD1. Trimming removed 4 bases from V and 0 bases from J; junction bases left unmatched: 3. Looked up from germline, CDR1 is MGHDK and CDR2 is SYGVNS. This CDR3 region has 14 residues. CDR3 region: CASSGTGISYEQYF. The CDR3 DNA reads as TGTGCCAGCAGTGGGACAGGTATCTCCTACGAGCAGTACTTC.

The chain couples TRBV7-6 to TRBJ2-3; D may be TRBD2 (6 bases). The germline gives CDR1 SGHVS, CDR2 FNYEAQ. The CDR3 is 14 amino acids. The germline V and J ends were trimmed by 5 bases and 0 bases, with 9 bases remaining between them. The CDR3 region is CASSPEGSTDTQYF. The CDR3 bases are TGTGCCAGCAGCCCGGAGGGGAGCACAGATACGCAGTATTTT.

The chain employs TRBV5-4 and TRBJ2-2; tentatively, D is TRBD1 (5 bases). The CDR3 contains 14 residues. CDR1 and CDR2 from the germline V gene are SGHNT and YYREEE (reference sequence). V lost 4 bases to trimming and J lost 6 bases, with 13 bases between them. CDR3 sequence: CASSGERGSGELFF. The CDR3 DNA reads TGTGCCAGCAGCGGAGAAAGGGGTTCCGGGGAGCTGTTTTTT.